The 14 T cell receptor beta chains presented below share a single source sample, sequenced in a study of OX40 agonist ivuxolimab in advanced cancers. The assay was immunoSEQ multiplex PCR, and TCRdb's table has in-frame clones only and misses some. The sample has 60,000 to 65,000 clones, 75% to 95% seen once. The specimen was CD4+ or CD8+ T cells sorted from blood, collected in a trial of the OX40 agonist ivuxolimab. The receptors derive from an adult with an advanced solid tumor such as melanoma, head and neck, liver or kidney cancer.

The V gene is TRBV12-1, the J gene TRBJ1-5. TRBV12-1 constitutes a pseudogene. The CDR3 is 16 amino acids. CDR3 bases: TGTGCCAGCAGCTTTCACCGGGAACGGAGCAATCAGCCCCAGCATTTT. The encoded protein is CASSFHRERSNQPQHF.

This rearrangement joins TRBV6-5 to TRBJ1-2, with TRBD1 matching 10 bases. CDR3 length: 16 amino acids. V lost 2 bases to trimming and J lost 5 bases; unmatched junction nucleotides: 8. Germline CDR1 and CDR2: MNHEY and SVGAGI. The CDR3: CASSYVLGTGEYGYTF. The CDR3 region has the DNA TGTGCCAGCAGTTACGTTTTGGGGACAGGGGAGTATGGCTACACCTTC.

V usage is TRBV7-2 and J usage is TRBJ1-1; tentative D call: TRBD1 (5 bases). Trimming shortened V by 2 bases and J by 4 bases, and 11 bases separated the two germline ends. Per the germline V gene, CDR1 is SGHTA and CDR2 is FQGNSA. There are 14 residues in the CDR3. The CDR3, as DNA: TGTGCCAGCAGCTTATGGGGACGTGGCACTGAAGCTTTCTTT. It yields the protein CASSLWGRGTEAFF.

The rearrangement uses TRBV10-3 and TRBJ2-6; no clear D gene. Germline V CDR1 and CDR2: ENHRY, SYGVKD. With 7 bases removed from V and 0 bases from J, the gap between germline ends came to 7 bases. The CDR3 has 14 amino acids. Here the CDR3 DNA reads TGTGCCATCATGTTGAACTCTGGGGCCAACGTCCTGACTTTC. Its protein product is CAIMLNSGANVLTF.

The genes are TRBV2 and TRBJ2-7; TRBD2 is a possible D gene (5 bases). Trimming pared 8 bases from V and 2 bases from J, leaving 13 bases between. The CDR3 length is 13 residues. Germline V lookup: CDR1 SNHLY, CDR2 FYNNEI. For the CDR3, the DNA is TGTGCCAGCTCCCGGGGAATAACCTACGAGCAGTACTTC. This sequence encodes CASSRGITYEQYF.

This sequence joins TRBV25-1 and TRBJ1-4; D gene uncertain. The CDR3 has 13 residues. The V gene lost 3 bases and the J gene lost 5 bases, with 7 bases spanning the gap. Per germline, CDR1 MGHDK and CDR2 SYGVNS. This CDR3 reads CASSDGTNEKLFF. As DNA, the CDR3 is TGTGCCAGCAGTGACGGAACGAATGAAAAACTGTTTTTT.

The chain uses TRBV30 and TRBJ2-5; D gene unclear. Trimming shortened V by 3 bases and J by 4 bases, and 12 bases separated the two germline ends. In germline, CDR1 is GTSNPN, CDR2 SVGIG (reference sequence). This CDR3 has 13 amino acids. The chain's CDR3 is CAWSQTDLETQYF. CDR3 DNA: TGTGCCTGGAGCCAGACGGATCTAGAGACCCAGTACTTC.

This clone came up a few times. The chain combines TRBV5-4 with TRBJ1-1, with D unresolved. Germline lookup yields CDR1 SGHNT and CDR2 YYREEE (reference sequence). This CDR3 spans 16 amino acids. Trimming took 0 bases from V and 0 from J, leaving 12 bases between them. The CDR3 DNA reads as TGTGCCAGCAGCTTGGAATGGCCAGGTATGAACACTGAAGCTTTCTTT. It is translated as CASSLEWPGMNTEAFF.

The rearrangement joins TRBV7-6 to TRBJ2-1; D ambiguous. CDR3 length: 15 amino acids. The V end was cut by 4 bases, the J end by 0 bases, with 10 bases between. CDR1 SGHVS and CDR2 FNYEAQ come from the germline V gene. The chain's CDR3 is CASSSQISSYNEQFF. The CDR3 DNA reads TGTGCCAGCAGCTCCCAGATCAGCTCCTACAATGAGCAGTTCTTC.

In its sample, this clone was seen once. The V and J genes are TRBV5-5 and TRBJ1-1; perhaps TRBD1 as D (6 bases). V shed 4 bases and J shed 5 bases, with 12 bases lying between them. This CDR3 comprises 13 residues. From germline, CDR1 is SGHKS and CDR2 YYEKEE (reference sequence). CDR3 protein: CASSRGGWTEAFF. CDR3 sequence (DNA): TGTGCCAGCAGCCGAGGGGGGTGGACTGAAGCTTTCTTT.

This chain uses TRBV2 with TRBJ1-6; 7 bases are shared with TRBD1. Looked up from germline, CDR1 is SNHLY and CDR2 is FYNNEI. This CDR3 spans 14 amino acids. The ends lost 5 bases at V and 7 bases at J; junction bases unmatched: 5. This chain's CDR3 is CASSRDRDNSPLHF. The CDR3 coding sequence is TGTGCCAGCAGTCGGGACAGAGACAATTCACCCCTCCACTTT. Full variable domain (missing parts from reference TRBV2 and TRBJ1-6): EPEVTQTPSHQVTQMGQEVILRCVPISNHLYFYWYRQILGQKVEFLVSFYNNEISEKSEIFDDQFSVERPDGSNFTLKIRSTKLEDSAMYFCASSRDRDNSPLHFGNGTRLTVT.

V gene TRBV27 combines with J gene TRBJ2-3; D gene unclear. V dropped 0 bases and J dropped 4 bases, with 14 bases sitting between them. The germline gives CDR1 MNHEY, CDR2 SMNVEV (reference sequence). There are 16 residues in the CDR3. The CDR3 DNA reads TGTGCCAGCAGTTTATCGGGGTTAAGAAGCGCAGATACGCAGTATTTT. It encodes CASSLSGLRSADTQYF.

This clone was counted only a few times. CDR3 region: CASSQGDRVPNEKLFF. CDR3 DNA: TGCGCCAGCAGCCAAGGCGACAGGGTGCCTAATGAAAAACTGTTTTTT. The chain uses TRBV4-3 and TRBJ1-4, with 7 nucleotides matching TRBD1. CDR1 is LGHNA and CDR2 is YSLEER in the germline V gene. CDR3 size: 16 residues. V dropped 1 base and J dropped 3; count of bases not matched to a gene: 5.

The chain links TRBV10-3 to TRBJ2-1; 11 nucleotides match TRBD2. The CDR3 sequence is 14 residues long. V was pared by 5 bases and J by 6 bases, with 3 bases of the junction left unmatched. Germline loops: CDR1 ENHRY, CDR2 SYGVKD. In DNA form, the CDR3 reads TGTGCCATCAGTCGTAGCGGGAGGGGCAATGAGCAGTTCTTC. This encodes CAISRSGRGNEQFF.